The T cell receptor beta chain under discussion was sequenced for a study of blood T cell repertoires in COVID-19. As for the study in general: The study drew acute and convalescent COVID-19 samples from the United States, Italy and Spain. In each case, the material was cDNA or gDNA derived from T cells, B-cell-depleted T cells, or PBMCs.

Losses at the gene ends were 3 bases for V and 7 bases for J; bases not matched to a gene: 8. The germline V gene has CDR1 MNHEY and CDR2 SMNVEV (reference sequence). The CDR3 consists of 14 residues. In the authors' methods: By means of reference gene primer amplification, nucleated cell counts were estimated. Produced via immunoSEQ multiplex PCR; TCRdb's table is partial and in-frame only. That table is the source of V, J and clone size, and D and trimming were worked out from the DNA. The sample lists 360,000 or so clones; 90% were seen once. This rearrangement joins TRBV27 to TRBJ1-2, with TRBD1 matching over 7 bases. The clonotype was recovered from a young man with active or convalescent COVID-19. Sequencing was done on a sample of peripheral blood. The CDR3 DNA is TGTGCCAGCAGTTTCGGGCAGGGGGTCGGTGGCTACACCTTC. Protein product: CASSFGQGVGGYTF.